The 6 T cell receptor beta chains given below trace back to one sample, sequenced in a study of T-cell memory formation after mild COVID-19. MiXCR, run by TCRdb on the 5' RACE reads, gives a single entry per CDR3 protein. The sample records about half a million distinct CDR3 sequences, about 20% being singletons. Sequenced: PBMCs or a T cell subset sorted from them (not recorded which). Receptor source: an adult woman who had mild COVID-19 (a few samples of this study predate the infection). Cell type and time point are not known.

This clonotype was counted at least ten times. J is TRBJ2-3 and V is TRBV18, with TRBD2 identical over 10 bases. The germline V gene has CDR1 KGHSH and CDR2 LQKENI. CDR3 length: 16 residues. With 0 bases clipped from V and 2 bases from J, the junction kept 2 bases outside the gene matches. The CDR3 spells CASSPPGLASTDTQYF. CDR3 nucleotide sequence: TGTGCCAGCTCACCACCGGGACTAGCGTCCACAGATACGCAGTATTTT.

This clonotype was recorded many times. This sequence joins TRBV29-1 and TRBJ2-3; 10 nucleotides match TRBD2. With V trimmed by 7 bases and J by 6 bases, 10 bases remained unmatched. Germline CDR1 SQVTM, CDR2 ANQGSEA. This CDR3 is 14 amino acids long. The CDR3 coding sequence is TGCAGCGCCCTACGGACTAGCGGTGCGGATACGCAGTATTTT. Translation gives CSALRTSGADTQYF.

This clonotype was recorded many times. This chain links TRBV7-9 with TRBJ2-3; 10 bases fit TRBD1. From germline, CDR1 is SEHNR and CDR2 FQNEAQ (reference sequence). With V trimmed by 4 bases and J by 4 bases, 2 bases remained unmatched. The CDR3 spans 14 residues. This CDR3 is CASSYGQGADTQYF. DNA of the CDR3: TGTGCCAGCAGCTACGGACAGGGGGCAGATACGCAGTATTTT.

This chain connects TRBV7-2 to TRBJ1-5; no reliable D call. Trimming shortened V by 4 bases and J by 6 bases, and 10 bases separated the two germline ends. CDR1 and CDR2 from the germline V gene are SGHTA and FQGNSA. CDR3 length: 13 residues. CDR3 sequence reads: CASSSLSAQPQHF. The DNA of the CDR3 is TGTGCCAGCAGCTCTCTAAGCGCTCAGCCCCAGCATTTT.

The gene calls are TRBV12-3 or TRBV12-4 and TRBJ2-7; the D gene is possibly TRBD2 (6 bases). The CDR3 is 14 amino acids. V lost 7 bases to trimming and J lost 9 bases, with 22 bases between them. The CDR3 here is CASTHGDSRGRQYF. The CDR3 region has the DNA TGTGCCAGCACCCATGGGGACTCGAGAGGGCGGCAGTACTTC.

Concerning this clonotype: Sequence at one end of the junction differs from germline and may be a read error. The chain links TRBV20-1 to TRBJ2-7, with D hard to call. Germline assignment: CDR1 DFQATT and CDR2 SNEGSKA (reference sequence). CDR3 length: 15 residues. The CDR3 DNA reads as TGCAGTGCTAGAGATCGTAGAGGTTCCTCCCACGAGCAGTACTTC. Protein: CSARDRRGSSHEQYF.